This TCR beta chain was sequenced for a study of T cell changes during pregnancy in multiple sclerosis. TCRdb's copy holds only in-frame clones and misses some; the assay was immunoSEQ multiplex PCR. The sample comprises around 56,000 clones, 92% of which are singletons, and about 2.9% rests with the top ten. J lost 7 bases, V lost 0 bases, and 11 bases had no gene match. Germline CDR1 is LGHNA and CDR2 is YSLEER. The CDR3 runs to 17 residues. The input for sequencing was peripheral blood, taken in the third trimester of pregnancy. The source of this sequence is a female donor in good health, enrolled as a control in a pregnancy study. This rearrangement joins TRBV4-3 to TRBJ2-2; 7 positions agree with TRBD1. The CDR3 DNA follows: TGCGCCAGCAGCCAAGATCTTACCAGGGGGTCTGGCGGGGAGCTGTTTTTT. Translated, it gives CASSQDLTRGSGGELFF.